This entry describes one T cell receptor beta chain. What it recognizes is unknown. V lost 4 bases to trimming and J lost 0 bases, with 14 bases between them. Germline CDR1 is SGHRS and CDR2 is YFSETQ. The CDR3 length is 16 residues. Here immunoSEQ multiplex PCR was the method, and the copy in TCRdb shows in-frame clones only, minus some. The table includes some 180,000 clones, around nine tenths detected once. The entry originates in a study of Ad26.COV2.S vaccination and SARS-CoV-2 variants. Study-wide points: The placebo group had lower spike-specific TCR breadth than the vaccine recipients did. After vaccination, reports described spike-specific CD8+ and CD4+ T cell responses as showing substantial breadth. Vaccinees and placebo recipients showed similar non-spike TCR breadth.

This TCR was sampled from a human donor who had recovered from COVID-19. Sequenced material: peripheral blood, taken after recovery from COVID-19. The chain recombines TRBV5-1 with TRBJ2-1; TRBD1 is a possible D gene (5 bases). The CDR3 nucleotides read TGCGCCAGCAGCATGGACACACTGAGCTCCTACAATGAGCAGTTCTTC. The encoded protein is CASSMDTLSSYNEQFF.